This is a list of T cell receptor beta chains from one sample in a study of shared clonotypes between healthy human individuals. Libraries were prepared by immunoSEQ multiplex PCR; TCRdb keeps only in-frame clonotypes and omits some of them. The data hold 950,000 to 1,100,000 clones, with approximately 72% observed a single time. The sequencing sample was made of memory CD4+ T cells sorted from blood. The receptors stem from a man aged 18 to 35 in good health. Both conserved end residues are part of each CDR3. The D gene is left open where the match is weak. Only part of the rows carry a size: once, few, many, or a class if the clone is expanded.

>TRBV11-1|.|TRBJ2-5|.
CASSRAGKETQYF
TGTGCCAGCAGCCGCGCGGGGAAAGAGACCCAGTACTTC
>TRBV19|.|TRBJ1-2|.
CASSYGGSFNANYGYTF
TGTGCCAGTAGTTATGGCGGGAGCTTTAACGCTAACTATGGCTACACCTTC
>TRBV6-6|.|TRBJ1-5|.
CASSRRVSNQPQHF
TGTGCCAGCAGCCGCAGGGTTAGCAATCAGCCCCAGCATTTT
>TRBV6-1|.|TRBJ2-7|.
CASSEALFFYEQYF
TGTGCCAGCAGTGAAGCGCTTTTTTTTTACGAGCAGTACTTC
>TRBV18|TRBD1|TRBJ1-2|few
CASSPEGASYGYTF
TGTGCCAGCTCACCAGAGGGGGCTAGCTATGGCTACACCTTC
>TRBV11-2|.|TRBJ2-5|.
CASSSRGAAQETQYF
TGTGCCAGCAGCTCACGGGGGGCCGCTCAAGAGACCCAGTACTTC
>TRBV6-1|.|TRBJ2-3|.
CASSDIVTGFTTDTQYF
TGTGCCAGCAGTGATATCGTAACGGGGTTTACCACAGATACGCAGTATTTT
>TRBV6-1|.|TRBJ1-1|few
CASSILTGTEAFF
TGTGCCAGCAGTATCTTGACCGGCACTGAAGCTTTCTTT
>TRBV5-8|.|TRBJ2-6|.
CASSLVSFNVLTF
TGTGCCAGCAGCTTGGTGTCCTTCAACGTCCTGACTTTC
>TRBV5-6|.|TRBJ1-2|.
CASSLDIKTANYGYTF
TGTGCCAGCAGCTTGGATATTAAGACAGCTAACTATGGCTACACCTTC
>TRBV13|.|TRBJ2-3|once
CASSRTASTDTQYF
TGTGCCAGCAGCCGTACCGCTAGCACAGATACGCAGTATTTT
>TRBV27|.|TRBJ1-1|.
CASSSRTFEAQAFF
TGTGCCAGCAGTTCCCGGACCTTCGAAGCCCAAGCTTTCTTT
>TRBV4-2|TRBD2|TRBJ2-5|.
CASSPERGGRETQYF
TGTGCCAGCAGCCCCGAGCGGGGGGGCCGAGAGACCCAGTACTTC
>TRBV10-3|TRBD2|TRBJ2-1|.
CAINSGGSSYNEQFF
TGTGCCATCAACTCGGGGGGTAGCTCCTACAATGAGCAGTTCTTC
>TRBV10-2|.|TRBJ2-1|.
CASSNEDPSSYNEQFF
TGCGCCAGCAGTAACGAGGACCCCAGCTCCTACAATGAGCAGTTCTTC
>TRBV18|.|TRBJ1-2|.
CASSRGQGEGYTF
TGTGCCAGCTCCCGGGGCCAGGGAGAAGGCTACACCTTC
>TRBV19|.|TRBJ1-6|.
CASYLGHSNSPLHF
TGTGCCAGTTATCTGGGACACTCTAATTCACCCCTCCACTTT
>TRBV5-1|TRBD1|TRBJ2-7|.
CASSLMSGGWYEQYF
TGCGCCAGCAGCTTGATGTCAGGGGGTTGGTACGAGCAGTACTTC
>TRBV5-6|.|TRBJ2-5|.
CASSRDIQETQYF
TGTGCCAGCAGCCGGGACATTCAAGAGACCCAGTACTTC
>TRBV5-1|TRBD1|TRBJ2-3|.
CATSSQGTDTQYF
TGCGCCACCTCGTCACAGGGGACAGATACGCAGTATTTT
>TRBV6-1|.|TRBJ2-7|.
CASSELGGSSYEQYF
TGTGCCAGCAGTGAATTGGGGGGAAGCTCCTACGAGCAGTACTTC
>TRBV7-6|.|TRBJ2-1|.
CASSLESNRGEQFF
TGTGCCAGCAGCTTAGAGTCCAACCGAGGGGAGCAGTTCTTC
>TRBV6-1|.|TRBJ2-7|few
CASRPGHGPYEQYF
TGTGCCAGCAGGCCGGGACATGGCCCCTACGAGCAGTACTTC
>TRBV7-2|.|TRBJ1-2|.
CASRQEGRSYTF
TGTGCCAGCAGACAGGAGGGTCGGAGCTACACCTTC
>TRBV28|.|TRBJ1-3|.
CAGGDHGNTIYF
TGTGCCGGGGGCGATCACGGAAACACCATATATTTT
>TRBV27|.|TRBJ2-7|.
CASSLTVGNYEQYF
TGTGCCAGCAGTTTAACGGTCGGGAACTACGAGCAGTACTTC
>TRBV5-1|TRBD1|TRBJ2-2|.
CASSRTGNTGELFF
TGCGCCAGCAGCCGGACAGGGAACACCGGGGAGCTGTTTTTT
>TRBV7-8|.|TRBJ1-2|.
CASSLLLVGYTF
TGTGCCAGCAGCTTACTTCTGGTTGGCTACACCTTC
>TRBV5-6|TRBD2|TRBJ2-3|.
CASSRPAGEGRDTQYF
TGTGCCAGCAGCCGTCCGGCGGGGGAGGGGAGAGATACGCAGTATTTT
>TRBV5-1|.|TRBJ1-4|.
CASSAGQSDNEKLFF
TGCGCCAGCAGCGCTGGACAGTCGGATAATGAAAAACTGTTTTTT
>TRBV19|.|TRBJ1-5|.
CASSPLEAGVFNQPQHF
TGTGCCAGTAGCCCCCTAGAGGCAGGCGTCTTCAATCAGCCCCAGCATTTT
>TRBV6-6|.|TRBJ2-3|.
CASRREGTTDTQYF
TGTGCCAGCAGGAGAGAAGGGACCACAGATACGCAGTATTTT
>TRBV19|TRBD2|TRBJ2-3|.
CARGTSGGLIISTDTQYF
TGTGCCAGAGGGACTAGCGGGGGGCTAATAATAAGCACAGATACGCAGTATTTT
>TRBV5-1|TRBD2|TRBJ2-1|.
CASSLGQIRTSGSDEQFF
TGCGCCAGCAGCTTGGGACAAATCAGGACTAGCGGGAGCGATGAGCAGTTCTTC
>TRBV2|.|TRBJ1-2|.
CASSRTVQGYGYTF
TGTGCCAGCAGTCGGACAGTCCAAGGCTATGGCTACACCTTC